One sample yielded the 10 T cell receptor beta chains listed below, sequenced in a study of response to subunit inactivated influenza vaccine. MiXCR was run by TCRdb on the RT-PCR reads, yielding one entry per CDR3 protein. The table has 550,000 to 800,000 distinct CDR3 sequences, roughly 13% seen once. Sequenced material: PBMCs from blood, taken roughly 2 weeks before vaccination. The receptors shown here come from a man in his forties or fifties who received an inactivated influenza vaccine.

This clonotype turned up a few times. CDR3: CASSFRASGDNEQFF. CDR3 nucleotide sequence: TGTGCCAGCAGCTTTCGGGCTAGCGGGGACAATGAGCAGTTCTTC. The chain has TRBV11-1 and TRBJ2-1; TRBD2 agrees at 9 bases. This CDR3 comprises 15 residues. V trimming: 3 bases; J trimming: 5 bases; junction bases outside the gene matches: 5. Germline V gene data show CDR1 as SGHAT and CDR2 as FQDESV (reference sequence).

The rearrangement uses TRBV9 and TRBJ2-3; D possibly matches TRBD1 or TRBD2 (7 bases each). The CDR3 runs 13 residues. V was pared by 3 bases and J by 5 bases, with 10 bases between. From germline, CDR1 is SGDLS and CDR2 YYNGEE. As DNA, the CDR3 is TGTGCCAGCAGCGAGCGGGACAGAGATACGCAGTATTTT. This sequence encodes CASSERDRDTQYF.

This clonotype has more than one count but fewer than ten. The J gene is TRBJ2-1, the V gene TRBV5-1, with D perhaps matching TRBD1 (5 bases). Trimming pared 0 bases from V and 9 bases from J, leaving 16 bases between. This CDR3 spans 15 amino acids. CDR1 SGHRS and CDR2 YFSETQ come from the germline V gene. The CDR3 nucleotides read TGCGCCAGCAGCTTGGGTCAGGGTAGGCCGGGTGAGCAGTTCTTC. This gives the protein CASSLGQGRPGEQFF.

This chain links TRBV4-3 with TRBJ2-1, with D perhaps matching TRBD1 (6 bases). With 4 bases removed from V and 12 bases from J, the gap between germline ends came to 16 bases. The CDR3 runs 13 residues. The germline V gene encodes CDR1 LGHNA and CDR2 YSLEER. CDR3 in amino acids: CASSRGQYSGQFF. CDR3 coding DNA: TGCGCCAGCAGCCGAGGACAGTACTCGGGGCAGTTCTTC.

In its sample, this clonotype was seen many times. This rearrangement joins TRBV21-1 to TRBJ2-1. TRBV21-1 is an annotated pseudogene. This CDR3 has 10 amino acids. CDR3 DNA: TGTGCCAGCAGCAAAAATGAGCAGTTCTTC. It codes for CASSKNEQFF.

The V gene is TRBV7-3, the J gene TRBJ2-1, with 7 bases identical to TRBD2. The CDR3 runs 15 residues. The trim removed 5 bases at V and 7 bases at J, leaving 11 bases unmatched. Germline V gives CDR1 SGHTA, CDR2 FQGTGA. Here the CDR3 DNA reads TGTGCCAGCAGCCCAGCACCTGCTAGCGGTAATGAGCAGTTCTTC. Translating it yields CASSPAPASGNEQFF.

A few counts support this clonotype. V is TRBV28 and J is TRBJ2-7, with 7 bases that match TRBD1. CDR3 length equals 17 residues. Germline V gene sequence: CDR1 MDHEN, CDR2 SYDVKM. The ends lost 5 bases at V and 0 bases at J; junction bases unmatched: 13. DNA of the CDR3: TGTGCCAGCAGTCCCGCCTGGGGCAGGGGGACCTCCTACGAGCAGTACTTC. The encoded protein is CASSPAWGRGTSYEQYF.

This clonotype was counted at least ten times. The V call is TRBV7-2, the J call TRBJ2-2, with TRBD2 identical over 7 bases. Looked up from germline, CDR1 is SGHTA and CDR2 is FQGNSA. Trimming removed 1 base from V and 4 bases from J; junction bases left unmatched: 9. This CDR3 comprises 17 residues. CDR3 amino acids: CASSLVKLALSTGELFF. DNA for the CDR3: TGTGCCAGCAGCTTAGTGAAACTAGCGCTAAGCACCGGGGAGCTGTTTTTT. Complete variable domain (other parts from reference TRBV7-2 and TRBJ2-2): GAGVSQSPSNKVTEKGKDVELRCDPISGHTALYWYRQSLGQGLEFLIYFQGNSAPDKSGLPSDRFSAERTGGSVSTLTIQRTQQEDSAVYLCASSLVKLALSTGELFFGEGSRLTVL.

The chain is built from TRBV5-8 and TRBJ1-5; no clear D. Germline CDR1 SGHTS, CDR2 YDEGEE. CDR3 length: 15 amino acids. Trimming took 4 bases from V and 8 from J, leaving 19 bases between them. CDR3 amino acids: CASSQLYKGIKPQHF. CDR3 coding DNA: TGTGCCAGCAGCCAGCTTTATAAGGGAATTAAGCCCCAGCATTTT.

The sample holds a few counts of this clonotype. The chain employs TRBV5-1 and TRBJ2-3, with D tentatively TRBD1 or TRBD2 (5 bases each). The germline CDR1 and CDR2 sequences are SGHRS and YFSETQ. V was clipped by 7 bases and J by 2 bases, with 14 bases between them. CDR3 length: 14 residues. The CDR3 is CASDRGGDTDTQYF. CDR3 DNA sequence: TGCGCCAGCGACAGAGGAGGCGACACAGATACGCAGTATTTT.